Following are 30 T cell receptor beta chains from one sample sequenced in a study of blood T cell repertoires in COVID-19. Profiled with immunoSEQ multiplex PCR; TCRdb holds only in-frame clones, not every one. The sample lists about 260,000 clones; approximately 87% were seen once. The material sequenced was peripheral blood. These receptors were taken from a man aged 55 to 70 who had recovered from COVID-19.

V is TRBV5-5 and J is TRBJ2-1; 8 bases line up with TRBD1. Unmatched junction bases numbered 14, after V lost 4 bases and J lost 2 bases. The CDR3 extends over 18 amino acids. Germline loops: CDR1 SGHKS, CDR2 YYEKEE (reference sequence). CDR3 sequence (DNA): TGTGCCAGCAGCCCCGACTTCCGGACAGGGACGACCTACAATGAGCAGTTCTTC. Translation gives CASSPDFRTGTTYNEQFF. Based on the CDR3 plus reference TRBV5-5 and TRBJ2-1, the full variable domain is DAGVTQSPTHLIKTRGQQVTLRCSPISGHKSVSWYQQVLGQGPQFIFQYYEKEERGRGNFPDRFSARQFPNYSSELNVNALLLGDSALYLCASSPDFRTGTTYNEQFFGPGTRLTVL.

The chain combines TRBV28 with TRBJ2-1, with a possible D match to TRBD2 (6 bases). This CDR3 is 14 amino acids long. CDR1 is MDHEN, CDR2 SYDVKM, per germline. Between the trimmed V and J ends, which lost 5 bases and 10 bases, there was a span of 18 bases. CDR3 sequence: CASSGPEEGLEQFF. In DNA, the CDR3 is TGTGCCAGCAGTGGGCCGGAGGAGGGCCTAGAGCAGTTCTTC.

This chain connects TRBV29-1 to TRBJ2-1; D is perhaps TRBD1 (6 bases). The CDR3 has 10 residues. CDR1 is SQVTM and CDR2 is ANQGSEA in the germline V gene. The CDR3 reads CSAGANEQFF. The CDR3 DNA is TGCAGTGCAGGGGCCAATGAGCAGTTCTTC.

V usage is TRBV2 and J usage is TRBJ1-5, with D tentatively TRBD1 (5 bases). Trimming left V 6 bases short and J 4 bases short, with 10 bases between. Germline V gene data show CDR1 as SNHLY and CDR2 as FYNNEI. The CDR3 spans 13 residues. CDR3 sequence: CASRGVGNQPQHF. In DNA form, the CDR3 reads TGTGCCAGCAGAGGGGTGGGGAATCAGCCCCAGCATTTT.

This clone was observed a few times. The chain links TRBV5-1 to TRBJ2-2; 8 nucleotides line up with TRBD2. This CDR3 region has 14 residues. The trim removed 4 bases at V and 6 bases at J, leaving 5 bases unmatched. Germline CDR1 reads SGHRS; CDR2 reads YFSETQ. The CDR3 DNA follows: TGCGCCAGCAGCCCGGGACTAGTCCCCGGGGAGCTGTTTTTT. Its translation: CASSPGLVPGELFF.

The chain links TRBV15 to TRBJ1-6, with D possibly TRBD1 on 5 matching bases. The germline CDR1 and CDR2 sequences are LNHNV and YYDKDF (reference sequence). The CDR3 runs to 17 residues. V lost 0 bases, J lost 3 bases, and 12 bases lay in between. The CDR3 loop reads CATSREMRQHYNSPLHF. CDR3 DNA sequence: TGTGCCACCAGCAGAGAGATGAGACAGCACTATAATTCACCCCTCCACTTT.

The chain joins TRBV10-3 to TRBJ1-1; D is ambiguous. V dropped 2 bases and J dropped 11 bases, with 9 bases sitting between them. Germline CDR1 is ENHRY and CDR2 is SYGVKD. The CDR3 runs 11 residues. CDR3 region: CAISERFGAFF. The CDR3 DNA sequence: TGTGCCATCAGTGAGCGGTTCGGGGCTTTCTTT.

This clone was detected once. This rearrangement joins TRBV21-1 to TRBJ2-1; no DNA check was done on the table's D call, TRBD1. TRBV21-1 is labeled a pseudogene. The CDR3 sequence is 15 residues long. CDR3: CASSADNRDGNEQFF. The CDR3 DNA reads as TGTGCCAGCAGCGCGGACAACAGGGATGGTAATGAGCAGTTCTTC.

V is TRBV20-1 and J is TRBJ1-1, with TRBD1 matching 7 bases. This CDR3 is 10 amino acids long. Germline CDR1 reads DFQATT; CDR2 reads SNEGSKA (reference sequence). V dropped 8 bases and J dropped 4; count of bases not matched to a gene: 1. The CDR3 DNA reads TGCAGTACAGGGGTCACTGAAGCTTTCTTT. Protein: CSTGVTEAFF.

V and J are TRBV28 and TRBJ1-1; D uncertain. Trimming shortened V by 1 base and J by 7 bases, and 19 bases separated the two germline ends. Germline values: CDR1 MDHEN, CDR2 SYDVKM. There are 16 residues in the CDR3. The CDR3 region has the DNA TGTGCCAGCAGTTTATCGAGGCCTGCCATCAGCGGTGAAGCTTTCTTT. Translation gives CASSLSRPAISGEAFF.

The CDR3 DNA reads as TGTGCCAGCCCCCCCCAGTCAGGGTTTGCGGGCTACACCTTC. Protein: CASPPQSGFAGYTF. The chain links TRBV6-4 to TRBJ1-2; possible D gene TRBD1, 5 bases. Germline V lookup: CDR1 MRHNA, CDR2 SNTAGT. V lost 8 bases and J lost 8, with 21 bases in between. The CDR3 length is 14 residues.

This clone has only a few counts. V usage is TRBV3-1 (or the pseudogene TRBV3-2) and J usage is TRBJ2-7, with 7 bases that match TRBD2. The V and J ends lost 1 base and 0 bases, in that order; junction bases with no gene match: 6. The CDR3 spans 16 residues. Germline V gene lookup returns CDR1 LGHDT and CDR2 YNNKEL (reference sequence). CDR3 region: CASSQAPKRDSYEQYF. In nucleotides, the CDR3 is TGTGCCAGCAGCCAAGCACCCAAGCGGGACTCCTACGAGCAGTACTTC.

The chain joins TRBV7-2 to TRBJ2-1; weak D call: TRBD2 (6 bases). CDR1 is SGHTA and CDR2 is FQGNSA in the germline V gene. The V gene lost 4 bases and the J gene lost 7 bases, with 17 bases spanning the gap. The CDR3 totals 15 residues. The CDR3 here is CASSSTPGLENEQFF. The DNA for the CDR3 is TGTGCCAGCAGCTCAACGCCGGGACTCGAGAATGAGCAGTTCTTC.

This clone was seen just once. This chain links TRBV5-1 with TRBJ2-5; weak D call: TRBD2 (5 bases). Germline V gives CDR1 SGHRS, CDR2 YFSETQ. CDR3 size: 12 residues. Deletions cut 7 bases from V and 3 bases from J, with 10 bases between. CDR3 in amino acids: CASGTGKETQYF. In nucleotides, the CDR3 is TGCGCCAGCGGTACGGGAAAAGAGACCCAGTACTTC. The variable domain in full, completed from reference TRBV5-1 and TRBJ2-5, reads KAGVTQTPRYLIKTRGQQVTLSCSPISGHRSVSWYQQTPGQGLQFLFEYFSETQRNKGNFPGRFSGRQFSNSRSEMNVSTLELGDSALYLCASGTGKETQYFGPGTRLLVL.

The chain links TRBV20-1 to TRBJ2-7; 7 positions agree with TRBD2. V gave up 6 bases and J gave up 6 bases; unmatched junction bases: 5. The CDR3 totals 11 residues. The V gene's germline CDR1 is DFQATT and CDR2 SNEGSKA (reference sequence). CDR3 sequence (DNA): TGCAGTGCCACCCGGGGGGTCGAGCAGTACTTC. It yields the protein CSATRGVEQYF.

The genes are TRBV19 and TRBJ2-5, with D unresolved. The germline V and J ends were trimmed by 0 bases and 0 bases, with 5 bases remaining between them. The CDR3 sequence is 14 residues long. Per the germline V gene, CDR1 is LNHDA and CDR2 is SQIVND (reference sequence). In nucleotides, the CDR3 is TGTGCCAGTAGTATAGACTCCTACCAAGAGACCCAGTACTTC. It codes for CASSIDSYQETQYF.

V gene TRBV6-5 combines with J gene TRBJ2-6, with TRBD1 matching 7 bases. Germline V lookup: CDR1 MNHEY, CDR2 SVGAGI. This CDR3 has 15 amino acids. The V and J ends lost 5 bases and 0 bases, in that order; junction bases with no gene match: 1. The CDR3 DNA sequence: TGTGCCAGCAGTCACAGGGGCTCTGGGGCCAACGTCCTGACTTTC. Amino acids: CASSHRGSGANVLTF.

The CDR3 nucleotides are TGTGCCAGTAGTACACTTACGAGCGGGGTTGGTGGCTACACCTTC. Its translation: CASSTLTSGVGGYTF. The rearrangement links TRBV19 to TRBJ1-2; no clear D gene. The ends were cut back, 4 bases at V and 7 bases at J, with 19 bases in the middle. Per germline, CDR1 LNHDA and CDR2 SQIVND (reference sequence). The CDR3 sequence is 15 residues long. Full variable domain (remainder filled in from reference TRBV19 and TRBJ1-2): DGGITQSPKYLFRKEGQNVTLSCEQNLNHDAMYWYRQDPGQGLRLIYYSQIVNDFQKGDIAEGYSVSREKKESFPLTVTSAQKNPTAFYLCASSTLTSGVGGYTFGSGTRLTVV.

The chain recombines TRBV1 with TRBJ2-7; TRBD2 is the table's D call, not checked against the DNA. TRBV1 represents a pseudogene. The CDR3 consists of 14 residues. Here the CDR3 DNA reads TGCACCAGCGTTTGCAGCGGGATCGTATACGAGCAGTACTTC. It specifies CTSVCSGIVYEQYF.

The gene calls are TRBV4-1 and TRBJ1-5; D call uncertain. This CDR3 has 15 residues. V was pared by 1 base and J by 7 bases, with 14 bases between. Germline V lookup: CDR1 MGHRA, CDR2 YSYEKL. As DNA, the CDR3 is TGCGCCAGCAGCCAAGTGTGGGCGCAAAGCCAGCCCCAGCATTTT. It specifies CASSQVWAQSQPQHF.

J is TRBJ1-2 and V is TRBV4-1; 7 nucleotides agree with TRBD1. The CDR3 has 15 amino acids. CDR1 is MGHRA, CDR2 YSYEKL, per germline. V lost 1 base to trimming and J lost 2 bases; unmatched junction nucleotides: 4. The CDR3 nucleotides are TGCGCCAGCAGCCAAGCGACAGGGTCCAACTATGGCTACACCTTC. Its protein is CASSQATGSNYGYTF.

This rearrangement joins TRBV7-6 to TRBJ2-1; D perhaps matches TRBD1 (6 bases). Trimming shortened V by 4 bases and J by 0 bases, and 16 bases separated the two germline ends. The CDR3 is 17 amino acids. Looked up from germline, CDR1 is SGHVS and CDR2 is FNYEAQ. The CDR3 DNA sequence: TGTGCCAGCAGCTACGGCGGCAGGGGCGCCTCCTACAATGAGCAGTTCTTC. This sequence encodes CASSYGGRGASYNEQFF. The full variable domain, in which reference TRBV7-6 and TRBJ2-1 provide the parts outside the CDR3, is GAGVSQSPRYKVTKRGQDVALRCDPISGHVSLYWYRQALGQGPEFLTYFNYEAQQDKSGLPNDRFSAERPEGSISTLTIQRTEQRDSAMYRCASSYGGRGASYNEQFFGPGTRLTVL.

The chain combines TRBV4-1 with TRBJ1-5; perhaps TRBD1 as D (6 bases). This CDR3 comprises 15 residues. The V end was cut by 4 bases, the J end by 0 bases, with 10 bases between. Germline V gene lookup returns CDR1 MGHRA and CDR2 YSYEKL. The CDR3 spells CASSLRTDSNQPQHF. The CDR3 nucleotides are TGCGCCAGCAGCCTCCGGACAGATAGCAATCAGCCCCAGCATTTT.

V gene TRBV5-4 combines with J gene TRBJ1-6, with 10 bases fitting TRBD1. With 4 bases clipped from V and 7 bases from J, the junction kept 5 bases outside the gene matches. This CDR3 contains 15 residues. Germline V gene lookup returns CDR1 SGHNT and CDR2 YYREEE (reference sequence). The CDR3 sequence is CASSGATGGNSPLHF. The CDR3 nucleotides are TGTGCCAGCAGCGGTGCGACAGGGGGCAATTCACCCCTCCACTTT.

The CDR3 DNA reads TGTGCCACCAGCAGAGATCGAAGGGGGACAGCTGACTCCTATAATTCACCCCTCCACTTT. Protein: CATSRDRRGTADSYNSPLHF. V and J are TRBV15 and TRBJ1-6; 7 bases align to TRBD1. Losses at the gene ends were 0 bases for V and 0 bases for J; bases not matched to a gene: 11. The CDR3 runs 20 residues. Per germline, CDR1 LNHNV and CDR2 YYDKDF (reference sequence).

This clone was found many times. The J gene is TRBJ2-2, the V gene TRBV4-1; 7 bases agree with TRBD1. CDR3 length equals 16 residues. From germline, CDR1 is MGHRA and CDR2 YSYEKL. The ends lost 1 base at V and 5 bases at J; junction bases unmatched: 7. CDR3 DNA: TGCGCCAGCAGCCAAGGCGACAGGGCGGAAACCGGGGAGCTGTTTTTT. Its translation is CASSQGDRAETGELFF.

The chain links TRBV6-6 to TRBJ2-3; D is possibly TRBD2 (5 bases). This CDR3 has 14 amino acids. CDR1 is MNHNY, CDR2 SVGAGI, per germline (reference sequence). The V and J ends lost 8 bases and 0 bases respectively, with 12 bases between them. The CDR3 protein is CASARSGSTDTQYF. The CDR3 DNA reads TGTGCCAGCGCCCGATCGGGGAGCACAGATACGCAGTATTTT.

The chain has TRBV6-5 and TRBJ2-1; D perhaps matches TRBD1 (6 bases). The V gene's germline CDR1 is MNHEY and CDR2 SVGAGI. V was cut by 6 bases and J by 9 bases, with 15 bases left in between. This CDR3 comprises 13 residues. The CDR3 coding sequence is TGTGCCAGCAGAGATAACACAGGGCCTGAGCAGTTCTTC. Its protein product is CASRDNTGPEQFF.

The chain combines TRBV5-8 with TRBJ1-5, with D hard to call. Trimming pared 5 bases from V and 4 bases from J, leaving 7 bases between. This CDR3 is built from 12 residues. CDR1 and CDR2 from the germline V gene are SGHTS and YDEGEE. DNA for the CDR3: TGTGCCAGCAGGGAGCCGAATCAGCCCCAGCATTTT. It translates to CASREPNQPQHF.

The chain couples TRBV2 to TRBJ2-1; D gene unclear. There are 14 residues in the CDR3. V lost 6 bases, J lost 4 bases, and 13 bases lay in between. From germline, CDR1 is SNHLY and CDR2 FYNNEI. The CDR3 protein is CASRTGEPYNEQFF. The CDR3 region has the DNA TGTGCCAGCAGGACCGGAGAGCCTTACAATGAGCAGTTCTTC.